This TCR beta chain is drawn from a study of blood T cell repertoires in COVID-19. As handled by the study authors: Reference gene primer amplification gave estimated nucleated cell counts. Sequencing was performed with immunoSEQ multiplex PCR; in TCRdb, only in-frame clones are kept and a portion is missing. Clone size and the V and J calls come from that table; the DNA yielded D and trimming. This table has approximately 59,000 clones, 80% to 85% appearing once. CDR1 is LGHDT, CDR2 YNNKEL, per germline (reference sequence). This CDR3 is built from 14 residues. Trimming took 6 bases from V and 2 from J; bases not matched to a gene: 7. In this sample, this clone turned up a few times.

Sample: peripheral blood. The rearrangement uses TRBV3-1 (or the pseudogene TRBV3-2) and TRBJ2-7; TRBD1 aligns across 7 bases. The receptor was derived from a man older than 75 with acute or convalescent COVID-19. The CDR3 nucleotides read TGTGCCAGCAGTCATCGACAGGGACCCTACGAGCAGTACTTC. It is translated as CASSHRQGPYEQYF.